The source of this T cell receptor beta chain is a study of OX40 agonist ivuxolimab in advanced cancers. The data were produced by immunoSEQ multiplex PCR, yet TCRdb's version contains in-frame clones alone and is incomplete. This table holds approximately 54,000 clones, roughly 80% found once. Blood draws occurred at baseline, cycle 4 day 1, and cycle 7 day 1. Trimming cost V 0 bases and J 0 bases; bases outside gene matches: 9. This CDR3 is built from 18 residues. Germline V gene data show CDR1 as SGDLS and CDR2 as YYNGEE. This material consisted of CD4+ or CD8+ T cells sorted from blood, taken in a trial of the OX40 agonist ivuxolimab. The sequence derives from an adult with an advanced solid tumor such as melanoma, head and neck, liver or kidney cancer. The chain recombines TRBV9 with TRBJ1-2; TRBD1 aligns across 9 bases. The CDR3 loop reads CASSVGDRGLGTNYGYTF. In DNA, the CDR3 is TGTGCCAGCAGCGTAGGCGACAGGGGGTTGGGGACTAACTATGGCTACACCTTC. The full variable domain, completed using reference TRBV9 and TRBJ1-2, is DSGVTQTPKHLITATGQRVTLRCSPRSGDLSVYWYQQSLDQGLQFLIQYYNGEERAKGNILERFSAQQFPDLHSELNLSSLELGDSALYFCASSVGDRGLGTNYGYTFGSGTRLTVV.